Below, one TCR beta chain is given with its context. This entry is derived from a study of blood T cell repertoires in COVID-19. Germline CDR1 and CDR2: LNHNV and YYDKDF (reference sequence). CDR3 size: 16 residues. Trimming removed 6 bases from V and 1 base from J, with 17 bases in between. In the source study's methods: Reference gene primer amplification gave nucleated cell count estimates. Method: immunoSEQ multiplex PCR; TCRdb's copy keeps in-frame clones and lacks some. That table furnishes V, J and clone size, whereas the DNA furnished D and trimming. Among around 64,000 clones listed, less than 80% were seen once.

The chain links TRBV15 to TRBJ2-3; maybe TRBD1 (6 bases). The origin of this receptor is a man aged 55-75 years with acute or convalescent COVID-19. Specimen: peripheral blood. CDR3 loop: CATSSPGEGGTDTQYF. The CDR3 DNA reads TGTGCCACCAGTAGTCCAGGGGAAGGTGGCACAGATACGCAGTATTTT.